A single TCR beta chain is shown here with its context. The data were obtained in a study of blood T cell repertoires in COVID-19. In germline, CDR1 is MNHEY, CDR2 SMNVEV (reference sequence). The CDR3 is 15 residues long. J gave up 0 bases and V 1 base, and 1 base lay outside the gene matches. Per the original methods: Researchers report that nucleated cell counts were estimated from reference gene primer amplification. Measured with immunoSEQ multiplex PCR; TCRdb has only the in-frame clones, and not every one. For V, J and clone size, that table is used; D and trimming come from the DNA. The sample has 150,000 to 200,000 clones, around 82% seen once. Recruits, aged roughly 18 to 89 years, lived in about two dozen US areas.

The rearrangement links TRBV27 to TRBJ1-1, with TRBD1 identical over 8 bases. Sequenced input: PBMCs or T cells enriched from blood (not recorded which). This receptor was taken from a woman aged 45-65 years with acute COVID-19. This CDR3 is CASSLWGQVNTEAFF. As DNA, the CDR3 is TGTGCCAGCAGTTTATGGGGACAGGTGAACACTGAAGCTTTCTTT.